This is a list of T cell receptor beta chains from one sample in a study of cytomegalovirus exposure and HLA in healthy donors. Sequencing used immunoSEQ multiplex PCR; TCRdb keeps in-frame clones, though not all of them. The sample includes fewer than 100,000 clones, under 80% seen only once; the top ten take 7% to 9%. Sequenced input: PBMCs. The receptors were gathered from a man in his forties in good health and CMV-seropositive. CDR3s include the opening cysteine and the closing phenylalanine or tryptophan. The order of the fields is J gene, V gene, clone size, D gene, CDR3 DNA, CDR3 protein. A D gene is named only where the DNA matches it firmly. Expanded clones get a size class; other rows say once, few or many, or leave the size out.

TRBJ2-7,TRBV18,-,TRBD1,TGTGCCAGCTCACGGACAGGGCCAGCCCAAGCTACTAGCTCCTACGAGCAGTACTTC,CASSRTGPAQATSSYEQYF
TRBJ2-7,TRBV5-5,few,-,TGTGCCAGCAGTCCCTCGGGGGGCCACGAGCAGTACTTC,CASSPSGGHEQYF
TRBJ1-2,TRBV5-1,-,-,TGCGCCAGCAGCTTGTCGGGACACGTCTATGGCTACACCTTC,CASSLSGHVYGYTF
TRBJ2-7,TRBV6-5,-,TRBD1,TGTGCCAGCAGTTCTCCGGGACAGGGGGCCTACGAGCAGTACTTC,CASSSPGQGAYEQYF
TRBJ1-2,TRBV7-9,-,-,TGTGCCAGCAGCTCCCGGGACATAGGGGAGGGCTACACCTTC,CASSSRDIGEGYTF
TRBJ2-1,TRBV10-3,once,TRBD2,TGTGCCATCAGTGAGGCTAGCGGGGGCAATGAGCAGCTCTTC,CAISEASGGNEQLF
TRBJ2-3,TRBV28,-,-,TGTGCCAGCAGTTCCACTTTCACAGATACGCAGTATTTT,CASSSTFTDTQYF
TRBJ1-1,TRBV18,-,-,TGTGCCAGCTCACCGCAAACCAGCACTGAAGCTTTCTTT,CASSPQTSTEAFF
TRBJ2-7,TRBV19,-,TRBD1,TGTGCCAGCAAAACACAGGGGTGGGGCTCCTACGAGCAGTACTTC,CASKTQGWGSYEQYF
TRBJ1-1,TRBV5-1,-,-,TGCGCCAGCAGCCTGCGCCGAATACAGGGAAGGAACACTGAAGCTTTCTTT,CASSLRRIQGRNTEAFF
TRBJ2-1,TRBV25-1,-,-,TGTGCCAGCAGTGAAGGTTGGAGCGGGAATGAGCAGTTCTTC,CASSEGWSGNEQFF
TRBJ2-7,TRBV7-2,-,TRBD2,TGTGCCAGCAGCGCTAGCGGGGGACCCTACGAGCAGTACTTC,CASSASGGPYEQYF
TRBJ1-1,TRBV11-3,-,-,TGTGCCAGCAGCTTAGCGGGAATGAACACTGAAGCTTTCTTT,CASSLAGMNTEAFF
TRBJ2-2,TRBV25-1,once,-,TGTGCCAGCAGTGACCCCGGGAGCTACACCGGGGAGCTGTTTTTT,CASSDPGSYTGELFF
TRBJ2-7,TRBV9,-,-,TGTGCCAGCAGCGTAGAGGGAGGGGGGACCCTTCACCATGAGCAGTACTTC,CASSVEGGGTLHHEQYF
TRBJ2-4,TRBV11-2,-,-,TGTGCCAGCAGCCCATTACTAGGTAGTCGGAGCATTCAGTACTTC,CASSPLLGSRSIQYF
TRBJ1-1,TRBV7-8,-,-,TGTGCCAGCAGCTTGGACTCGGTATTGAACACTGAAGCTTTCTTT,CASSLDSVLNTEAFF
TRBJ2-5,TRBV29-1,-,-,TGCAGCGTTGATCTCGGGGGAAGAGAGACCCAGTACTTC,CSVDLGGRETQYF
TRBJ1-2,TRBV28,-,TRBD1,TGTGCCAGCAGTTCCTCGGGACAGCTGATGTACTATGGCTACACCTTC,CASSSSGQLMYYGYTF
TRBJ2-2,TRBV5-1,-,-,TGCGCCAGCAGCTTGGGGCGTTCGGGGGGCGCCGGCGGGGAGCTGTTTTTT,CASSLGRSGGAGGELFF
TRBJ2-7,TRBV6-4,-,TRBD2,TGTGCCAGCAGCGGGGTCAACCGGACTAGCGGGGGTGAGCAGTACTTC,CASSGVNRTSGGEQYF
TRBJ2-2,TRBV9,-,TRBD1,TGTGCCAGCAGCGCCCGGGACAGACCAGGCGTCACCGGGGAGCTGTTTTTT,CASSARDRPGVTGELFF
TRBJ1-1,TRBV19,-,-,TGTGCCAGTAGTATTCAGGGATCCAACACTGAAGCTTTCTTT,CASSIQGSNTEAFF
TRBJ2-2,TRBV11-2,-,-,TGTGCCAGCAGCTTTTCGGCCGGGGAGCTGTTTTTT,CASSFSAGELFF
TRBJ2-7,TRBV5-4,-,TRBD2,TGTGCCAGCAGCGATAGCGGGAGAAGCTCCTACGAGCAGTACTTC,CASSDSGRSSYEQYF
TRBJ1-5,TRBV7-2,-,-,TGTGCCAGCAGCTTAGAGGCGGCCACTAGCAATCAGCCCCAGCATTTT,CASSLEAATSNQPQHF
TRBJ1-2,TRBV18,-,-,TGTGCCAGCTCACCAGTTTCAGGGAACTATGGCTACACCTTC,CASSPVSGNYGYTF
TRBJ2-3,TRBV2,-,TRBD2,TGTGCCAGCAGTGTCCTAGCGGGAGCGAATACGCAGTATTTT,CASSVLAGANTQYF